Below are 20 T cell receptor beta chains sequenced from a single sample in a study of OX40 agonist ivuxolimab in advanced cancers. Using immunoSEQ multiplex PCR, the repertoire was profiled, and TCRdb retains in-frame clones only, with some absent. Found here are about 95,000 clones, 89% of them singletons; the top ten hold roughly 0.33%. The source material was CD4+ or CD8+ T cells sorted from blood, sampled in a trial of the OX40 agonist ivuxolimab. The receptor set was obtained from an adult with an advanced solid tumor such as melanoma, head and neck, liver or kidney cancer.

The V and J genes are TRBV30 and TRBJ2-5, with D unclear. CDR1 and CDR2 from the germline V gene are GTSNPN and SVGIG (reference sequence). V was cut by 2 bases and J by 1 base, with 11 bases left in between. The CDR3 extends over 14 amino acids. The CDR3 sequence is CAWSPGSSQETQYF. CDR3 nucleotides: TGTGCCTGGAGTCCGGGCTCTTCCCAAGAGACCCAGTACTTC.

This chain uses TRBV7-6 with TRBJ1-5; 9 nucleotides match TRBD1. CDR3 length equals 15 residues. After removal of 4 bases from V and 4 bases from J, the junction contained 5 bases not matched to a gene. CDR1 SGHVS and CDR2 FNYEAQ come from the germline V gene. This CDR3 is CASSSGQGWNQPQHF. As DNA, the CDR3 is TGTGCCAGCAGCTCTGGACAGGGGTGGAATCAGCCCCAGCATTTT.

This sequence joins TRBV7-2 and TRBJ2-2; 9 bases map to TRBD1. Germline-derived CDR1 and CDR2 are SGHTA and FQGNSA. This CDR3 contains 15 residues. Trimming took 5 bases from V and 5 from J; bases not matched to a gene: 6. The CDR3 protein is CASSRKTGGTGELFF. The CDR3 DNA follows: TGTGCCAGCAGCCGAAAGACAGGGGGAACCGGGGAGCTGTTTTTT.

The chain is built from TRBV10-3 and TRBJ2-1; the match to TRBD2 covers 12 bases. The CDR3 has 16 amino acids. J lost 8 bases, V lost 4 bases, and 9 bases had no gene match. The germline V gene encodes CDR1 ENHRY and CDR2 SYGVKD. CDR3 coding DNA: TGTGCCATCAGTGGCAGGACTAGCGGGGAGGGATATGAGCAGTTCTTC. As protein: CAISGRTSGEGYEQFF.

The chain has TRBV5-1 and TRBJ2-5; D is uncertain. Trimming pared 2 bases from V and 2 bases from J, leaving 13 bases between. The CDR3 totals 15 residues. From germline, CDR1 is SGHRS and CDR2 YFSETQ. Here the CDR3 reads CASSFGRAIQETQYF. The CDR3 DNA sequence: TGCGCCAGCAGCTTTGGCCGGGCCATTCAAGAGACCCAGTACTTC.

This chain connects TRBV5-1 to TRBJ1-5; D ambiguous. Germline V lookup: CDR1 SGHRS, CDR2 YFSETQ. This CDR3 is 16 amino acids long. The V gene lost 3 bases and the J gene lost 0 bases, with 13 bases spanning the gap. The CDR3 region has the DNA TGCGCCAGCAGCTCCGGCCTTCAAAATAGCAATCAGCCCCAGCATTTT. Translated: CASSSGLQNSNQPQHF. The complete variable domain, with remaining parts taken from reference TRBV5-1 and TRBJ1-5, reads KAGVTQTPRYLIKTRGQQVTLSCSPISGHRSVSWYQQTPGQGLQFLFEYFSETQRNKGNFPGRFSGRQFSNSRSEMNVSTLELGDSALYLCASSSGLQNSNQPQHFGDGTRLSIL.

The V gene is TRBV28, the J gene TRBJ2-7; maybe TRBD2 (7 bases). CDR3 size: 15 residues. Looked up from germline, CDR1 is MDHEN and CDR2 is SYDVKM. Trimming pared 5 bases from V and 7 bases from J, leaving 21 bases between. The CDR3 region has the DNA TGTGCCAGCAGTCGAGGACTAGAGGGGGTGCGGGAGCAGTACTTC. Translation: CASSRGLEGVREQYF.

The chain employs TRBV19 and TRBJ1-5; TRBD1 aligns across 10 bases. The germline CDR1 and CDR2 sequences are LNHDA and SQIVND (reference sequence). This CDR3 spans 15 amino acids. J lost 5 bases, V lost 10 bases, and 11 bases had no gene match. The chain's CDR3 is CATQKGQGRDQPQHF. The CDR3, as DNA: TGTGCCACCCAGAAGGGACAGGGGAGGGATCAGCCCCAGCATTTT.

V and J are TRBV7-2 and TRBJ2-3; no firm D call. Germline V gene sequence: CDR1 SGHTA, CDR2 FQGNSA. Trimming shortened V by 1 base and J by 6 bases, and 5 bases separated the two germline ends. The length of the CDR3 is 12 residues. The CDR3 spells CASSLVEDTQYF. The CDR3 DNA sequence: TGTGCCAGCAGCTTAGTGGAGGATACGCAGTATTTT.

J is TRBJ2-7 and V is TRBV7-8; 13 bases map to TRBD2. There are 15 residues in the CDR3. Losses at the gene ends were 6 bases for V and 6 bases for J; bases not matched to a gene: 8. Germline CDR1 and CDR2: SGHVS and FQNEAQ. The CDR3 region has the DNA TGTGCCAGCAGGATCACCGGGACTAGCGGGGTCGAGCAGTACTTC. This encodes CASRITGTSGVEQYF.

V is TRBV12-5 and J is TRBJ2-6; D not certain. Germline V gene sequence: CDR1 LGHNT, CDR2 FRNRAP. The CDR3 runs 11 residues. V lost 1 base and J lost 8, with 0 bases in between. CDR3 nucleotide sequence: TGTGCTAGTGGTTTGGCCAACGTCCTGACTTTC. It translates to CASGLANVLTF.

This clone was seen a few times. The chain uses TRBV30 and TRBJ1-1; D ambiguous. Germline V lookup: CDR1 GTSNPN, CDR2 SVGIG (reference sequence). V lost 4 bases, J lost 2 bases, and 14 bases lay in between. The length of the CDR3 is 14 residues. The CDR3: CAWKRRMFNTEAFF. CDR3 nucleotides: TGTGCCTGGAAACGTAGGATGTTTAACACTGAAGCTTTCTTT.

CDR3 in DNA: TGTGCCAGCAGTTCCGGACTAGCGGAAGGGGATACGCAGTATTTT. This codes for CASSSGLAEGDTQYF. The chain couples TRBV28 to TRBJ2-3, with 10 positions matching TRBD2. The junction had 7 bases not matched to a gene; V was cut back by 4 bases and J by 6 bases. From germline, CDR1 is MDHEN and CDR2 SYDVKM. This CDR3 is built from 15 residues.

This chain links TRBV5-4 with TRBJ2-5, with 10 nucleotides matching TRBD1. The CDR3 sequence is 16 residues long. Germline V lookup: CDR1 SGHNT, CDR2 YYREEE (reference sequence). With V trimmed by 4 bases and J by 5 bases, 11 bases remained unmatched. The CDR3 protein is CASSAWDRGGSETQYF. DNA for the CDR3: TGTGCCAGCAGCGCATGGGACAGGGGAGGGTCGGAGACCCAGTACTTC.

The chain links TRBV4-3 to TRBJ1-1; 8 bases align to TRBD1. The CDR3 runs 15 residues. Losses at the gene ends were 4 bases for V and 5 bases for J; bases not matched to a gene: 9. Germline CDR1 LGHNA, CDR2 YSLEER. The CDR3 reads CASSPVDRGWTEAFF. In DNA form, the CDR3 reads TGCGCCAGCAGCCCAGTTGACAGGGGATGGACTGAAGCTTTCTTT.

CDR3 sequence: CASQRGVKAGQPQHF. CDR3 sequence (DNA): TGTGCCAGCCAGAGGGGGGTTAAGGCGGGTCAGCCCCAGCATTTT. This chain uses TRBV2 with TRBJ1-5, with D perhaps TRBD1 (6 bases). This CDR3 has 15 amino acids. With 8 bases removed from V and 6 bases from J, the gap between germline ends came to 20 bases. Looked up from germline, CDR1 is SNHLY and CDR2 is FYNNEI.

The chain uses TRBV27 and TRBJ1-5, with no clear D. CDR3 length: 13 amino acids. Germline V gene data show CDR1 as MNHEY and CDR2 as SMNVEV (reference sequence). V was shortened by 6 bases and J by 2 bases, with 8 bases between the two germline ends. The DNA of the CDR3 is TGTGCCAGCAGCCATAGGGGCAATCAGCCCCAGCATTTT. Its protein product is CASSHRGNQPQHF.

This clone was seen a single time. The V and J genes are TRBV25-1 and TRBJ2-5, with TRBD1 identical over 7 bases. Trimming at V came to 0 bases and at J to 4 bases, leaving 5 bases not matched to a gene. The CDR3 totals 15 residues. Germline loops: CDR1 MGHDK, CDR2 SYGVNS. In nucleotides, the CDR3 is TGTGCCAGCAGTGAATATTTGGACAGGTCAGAGACCCAGTACTTC. Encoded protein: CASSEYLDRSETQYF.

The V and J genes are TRBV7-2 and TRBJ2-7; 8 bases align to TRBD1. Looked up from germline, CDR1 is SGHTA and CDR2 is FQGNSA. This CDR3 region has 16 residues. The V gene end was trimmed by 5 bases and the J gene end by 1 base; junction bases not matched to a gene: 10. The CDR3 is CASSRAAGGSSYEQYF. As DNA, the CDR3 is TGTGCCAGCAGCCGGGCCGCAGGGGGCTCATCCTACGAGCAGTACTTC. The whole variable domain, remainder taken from reference TRBV7-2 and TRBJ2-7, is GAGVSQSPSNKVTEKGKDVELRCDPISGHTALYWYRQSLGQGLEFLIYFQGNSAPDKSGLPSDRFSAERTGGSVSTLTIQRTQQEDSAVYLCASSRAAGGSSYEQYFGPGTRLTVT.

The rearrangement uses TRBV7-2 and TRBJ1-5; 7 bases line up with TRBD1. The length of the CDR3 is 14 residues. The V and J ends lost 6 bases and 7 bases, in that order; junction bases with no gene match: 9. Germline lookup yields CDR1 SGHTA and CDR2 FQGNSA. CDR3 in amino acids: CASSRTGLLQPQHF. In nucleotides, the CDR3 is TGTGCCAGCAGTAGGACAGGACTTTTACAGCCCCAGCATTTT.